These T cell receptor beta chains were read from a single sample in a study of control samples from healthy donors and cancer patients. Repertoires were generated with immunoSEQ multiplex PCR, while TCRdb's copy carries only in-frame clones and drops some. There are about 150,000 clones in the sample; just under 95% occur only once, and 5% to 6.5% lies in the top ten. The sequencing input was blood. All receptors come from a man aged 35 to 55 in good health. The conserved cysteine and the conserved F or W are not part of the CDR3 here. The D gene is left open where the match is weak.

>TRBV30|.|TRBJ1-2
AWSVDRGNYGYT
>TRBV4-1|.|TRBJ1-2
ASSQDIDGNYGYT
>TRBV18|.|TRBJ1-1
ASSRAGERTEAF
>TRBV12-3/TRBV12-4|.|TRBJ2-7
ASKLGYEQY
>TRBV27|.|TRBJ2-2
ASPRQPGTGELF
>TRBV11-2|.|TRBJ1-5
ASSLVGNQPQH
>TRBV12-3/TRBV12-4|TRBD1|TRBJ1-2
ASSNWTGEGYT
>TRBV28|.|TRBJ1-5
ASVGGGGNQPQH
>TRBV24-1|.|TRBJ2-7
ATTGGYYEQY
>TRBV5-6|.|TRBJ1-1
ASSLEGVSPAF
>TRBV18|.|TRBJ2-3
ASSLQSGTTDTQY
>TRBV27|.|TRBJ1-5
ASSSHLGGPQH
>TRBV28|TRBD1|TRBJ1-1
ASSLEGAGAMNTEAF
>TRBV11-2|TRBD1|TRBJ1-1
ASSLVPGGIGGTEAF
>TRBV11-2|.|TRBJ2-5
ASSRRWGSPTQETQY
>TRBV25-1|.|TRBJ1-1
ASSDSHTYTEAF
>TRBV12-2|.|TRBJ1-3
ASRSIAGTPRTTIY
>TRBV13|.|TRBJ1-2
ASSPSRGGAMSYT
>TRBV9|.|TRBJ2-3
ASSVGVYSTDTQY
>TRBV7-6|.|TRBJ1-1
ASSVGSSRAAEAF